This TCR beta chain was captured by sequencing in a study of blood T cell repertoires in COVID-19. About the research overall: Acute and convalescent COVID-19 samples came from the United States, Italy and Spain. Nucleic acid was either cDNA or gDNA, and it came from T cells, B-cell-depleted T cells, or PBMCs.

The CDR3 sequence is 14 residues long. Per germline, CDR1 SGHAT and CDR2 FQNNGV. Trimming stripped 6 bases from V and 14 bases from J, with 20 bases between. In the original workflow: How many nucleated cells were present was estimated from reference gene primer amplification. Repertoires were generated with immunoSEQ multiplex PCR, while TCRdb's copy carries only in-frame clones and drops some. Clone size and the V and J calls come from that table; the DNA yielded D and trimming. Among 200,000 to 300,000 clones, about 85% were seen once, and the ten largest hold roughly 4%. What was sequenced was peripheral blood. V and J are TRBV11-2 and TRBJ1-6; D is unresolved. The clonotype was recovered from a man between 60 and 75 years old who had recovered from COVID-19. The CDR3 reads CASSQMTGFATLHF. The DNA for the CDR3 is TGTGCCAGCAGTCAGATGACGGGTTTCGCGACCCTCCACTTT.